This TCR beta chain stems from a study of blood T cell repertoires in COVID-19. Looking at the study overall: T cells, B-cell-depleted T cells, or PBMCs supplied cDNA or gDNA.

Germline trimming cut 0 bases from V and 2 bases from J; bases unmatched to any gene: 3. CDR1 SGHAT and CDR2 FQNNGV come from the germline V gene. CDR3 size: 15 residues. All exposed participants met a person with COVID-19 within 2 weeks before entering the study. Original analysis: Nucleated cell number was recorded as an estimate derived from reference gene primer amplification. Here immunoSEQ multiplex PCR was the method, and the copy in TCRdb shows in-frame clones only, minus some. V, J and clone size reflect that table, while D and trimming were determined from the DNA. The sample includes 140,000 to 150,000 clones, about 90% of them seen just once.

This sequence originates from a woman between 35 and 50 years old who had been exposed to COVID-19. What was sequenced was PBMCs or T cells enriched from blood (not recorded which). V usage is TRBV11-2 and J usage is TRBJ2-7; 8 bases agree with TRBD2. The CDR3 nucleotides read TGTGCCAGCAGCTTAGAAGAGGGACTAGCCTACGAGCAGTACTTC. This sequence encodes CASSLEEGLAYEQYF.